The subject of this entry is one T cell receptor (beta chain). The record originates from a study of control samples from healthy donors and cancer patients. V gave up 4 bases and J gave up 4 bases, with 14 bases separating them. The CDR3 is 15 amino acids. Looked up from germline, CDR1 is SEHNR and CDR2 is FQNEAQ (reference sequence). Assay used: immunoSEQ multiplex PCR; TCRdb lists only in-frame clones, some missing. The sample carries some 130,000 clones, around 88% recorded once. This clonotype was obtained from a man aged 40-50 years in good health. Specimen: blood. V and J are TRBV7-9 and TRBJ1-5, with D possibly TRBD1 on 6 matching bases. The CDR3 spells CASSWGHRENQPQHF. Here the CDR3 DNA reads TGTGCCAGCAGCTGGGGACATAGGGAAAATCAGCCCCAGCATTTT.